This paragraph covers one T cell receptor (beta chain) sequence. TCRdb ran MiXCR on the 5' RACE reads and lists one entry per CDR3 protein. The table shows about 320,000 distinct CDR3 sequences, with around 13% occurring only once. The trim removed 0 bases at V and 2 bases at J, leaving 16 bases unmatched. CDR3 length equals 20 residues. The V gene's germline CDR1 is LGHNA and CDR2 YNFKEQ. This specimen belongs to a study of T cells after yellow fever vaccination. The chain couples TRBV4-2 to TRBJ2-5; 9 bases agree with TRBD2. Sequenced here: CD4+ T cells sorted from PBMCs, sampled 15 days after the yellow fever booster vaccination. This TCR was recovered from a man aged 18-30 years who received the YFV17D yellow fever vaccine. The CDR3 sequence: CASSQEISGSQRGVQETQYF. The CDR3 DNA reads TGTGCCAGCAGCCAAGAAATTAGCGGTAGCCAGCGGGGGGTACAAGAGACCCAGTACTTC.